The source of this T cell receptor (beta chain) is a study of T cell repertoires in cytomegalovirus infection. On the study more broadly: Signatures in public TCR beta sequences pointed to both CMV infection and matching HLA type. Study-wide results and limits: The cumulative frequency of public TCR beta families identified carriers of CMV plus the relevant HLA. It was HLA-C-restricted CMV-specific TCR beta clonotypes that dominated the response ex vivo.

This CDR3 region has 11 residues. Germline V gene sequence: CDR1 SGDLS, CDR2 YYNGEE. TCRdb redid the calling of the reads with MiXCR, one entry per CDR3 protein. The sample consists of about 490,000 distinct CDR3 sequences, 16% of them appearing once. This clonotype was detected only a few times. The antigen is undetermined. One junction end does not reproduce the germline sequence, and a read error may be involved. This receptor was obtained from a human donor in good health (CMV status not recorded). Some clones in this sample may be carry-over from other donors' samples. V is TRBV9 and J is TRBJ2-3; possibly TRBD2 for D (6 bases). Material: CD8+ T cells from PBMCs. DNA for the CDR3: TGTGCCAGCAGCGTAGGGGACTCCCTTAATTTT. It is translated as CASSVGDSLNF.